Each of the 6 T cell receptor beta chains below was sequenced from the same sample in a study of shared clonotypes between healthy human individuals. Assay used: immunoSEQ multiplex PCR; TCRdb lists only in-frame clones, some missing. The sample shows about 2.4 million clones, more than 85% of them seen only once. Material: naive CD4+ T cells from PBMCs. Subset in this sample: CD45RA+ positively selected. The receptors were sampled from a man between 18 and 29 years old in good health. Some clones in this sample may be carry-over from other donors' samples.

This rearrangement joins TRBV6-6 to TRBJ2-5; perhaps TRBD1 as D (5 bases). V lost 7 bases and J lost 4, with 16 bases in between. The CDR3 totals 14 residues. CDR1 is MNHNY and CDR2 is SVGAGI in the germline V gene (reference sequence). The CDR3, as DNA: TGTGCCAGCAACTCGCCAGGGTTTCGAGAGACCCAGTACTTC. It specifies CASNSPGFRETQYF.

The chain's CDR3 is CASSVARTDTQYF. CDR3 coding DNA: TGTGCCAGCAGCGTAGCCCGGACGGATACGCAGTATTTT. The genes are TRBV9 and TRBJ2-3; D unresolved. Germline V lookup: CDR1 SGDLS, CDR2 YYNGEE. The CDR3 covers 13 residues. Trimming left V 0 bases short and J 6 bases short, with 8 bases between.

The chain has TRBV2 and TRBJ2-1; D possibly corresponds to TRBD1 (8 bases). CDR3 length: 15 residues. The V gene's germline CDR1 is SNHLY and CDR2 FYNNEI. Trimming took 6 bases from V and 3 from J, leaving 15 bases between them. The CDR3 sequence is CASSLNRGGYNEQFF. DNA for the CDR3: TGTGCCAGCAGCCTTAACAGGGGGGGCTACAATGAGCAGTTCTTC.

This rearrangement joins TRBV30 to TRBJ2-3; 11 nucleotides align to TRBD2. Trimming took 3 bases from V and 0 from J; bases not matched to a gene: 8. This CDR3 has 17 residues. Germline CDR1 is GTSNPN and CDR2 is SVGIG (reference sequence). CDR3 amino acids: CAWRGTSGRLSTDTQYF. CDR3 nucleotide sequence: TGTGCCTGGAGGGGAACTAGCGGGAGACTTAGCACAGATACGCAGTATTTT. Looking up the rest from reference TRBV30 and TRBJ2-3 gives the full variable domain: SQTIHQWPATLVQPVGSPLSLECTVEGTSNPNLYWYRQAAGRGLQLLFYSVGIGQISSEVPQNLSASRPQDRQFILSSKKLLLSDSGFYLCAWRGTSGRLSTDTQYFGPGTRLTVL.

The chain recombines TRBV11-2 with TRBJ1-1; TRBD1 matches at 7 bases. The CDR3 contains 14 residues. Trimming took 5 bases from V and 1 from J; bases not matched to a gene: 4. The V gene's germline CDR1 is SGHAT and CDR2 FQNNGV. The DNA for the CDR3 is TGTGCCAGCAGCAACAGGGGTGGGAACACTGAAGCTTTCTTT. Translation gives CASSNRGGNTEAFF. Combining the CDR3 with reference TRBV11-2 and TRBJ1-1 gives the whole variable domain EAGVAQSPRYKIIEKRQSVAFWCNPISGHATLYWYQQILGQGPKLLIQFQNNGVVDDSQLPKDRFSAERLKGVDSTLKIQPAKLEDSAVYLCASSNRGGNTEAFFGQGTRLTVV.

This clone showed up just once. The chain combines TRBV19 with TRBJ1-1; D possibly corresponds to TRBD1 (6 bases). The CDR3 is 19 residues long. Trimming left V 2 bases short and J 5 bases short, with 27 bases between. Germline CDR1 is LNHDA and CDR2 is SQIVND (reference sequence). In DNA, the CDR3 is TGTGCCAGTAGTATAACGAGTCGGGGGCCCGAGAGCGGATTTACTGAAGCTTTCTTT. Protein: CASSITSRGPESGFTEAFF.